This T cell receptor (beta chain) was identified during a study of blood T cell repertoires in COVID-19. Authors' data handling: For nucleated cells, counts were estimated from reference gene primer amplification. Profiling relied on immunoSEQ multiplex PCR, and the TCRdb table lists in-frame clones only, not all of them. The V and J calls and clone size come from that table; D and trimming were worked out from the DNA. Here the sample spans around 160,000 clones, about 85% being singletons. The CDR3 runs to 13 residues. The V and J ends lost 1 base and 6 bases respectively, with 9 bases between them. Germline-derived CDR1 and CDR2 are SGHVS and FNYEAQ.

The TCR comes from a human donor in a cohort sampled during active COVID-19. The rearrangement uses TRBV7-6 and TRBJ1-1, with D maybe TRBD1 (5 bases). Source material: peripheral blood. In nucleotides, the CDR3 is TGTGCCAGCAGCTTAGGCAGGGAATCTGAAGCTTTCTTT. It specifies CASSLGRESEAFF.